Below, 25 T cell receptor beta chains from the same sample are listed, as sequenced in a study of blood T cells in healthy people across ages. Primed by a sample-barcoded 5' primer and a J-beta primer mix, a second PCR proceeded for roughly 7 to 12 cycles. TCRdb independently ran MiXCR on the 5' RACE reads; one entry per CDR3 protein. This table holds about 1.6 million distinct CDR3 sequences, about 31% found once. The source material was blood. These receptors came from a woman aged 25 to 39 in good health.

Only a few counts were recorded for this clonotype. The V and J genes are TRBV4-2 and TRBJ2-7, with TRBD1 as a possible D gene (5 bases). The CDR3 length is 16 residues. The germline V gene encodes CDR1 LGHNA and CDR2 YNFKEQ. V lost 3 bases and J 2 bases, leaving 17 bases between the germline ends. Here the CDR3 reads CASSQAPEDRTYEQYF. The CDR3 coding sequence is TGTGCCAGCAGCCAGGCCCCAGAAGACAGAACCTACGAGCAGTACTTC.

Written as DNA, the CDR3 is TGTGCCAGCGGGCGGGGCGAAGGGCCCCAGCATTTT. This sequence encodes CASGRGEGPQHF. This chain links TRBV7-9 with TRBJ1-5; D possibly corresponds to TRBD1 (5 bases). The CDR3 is made up of 12 amino acids. The V gene's germline CDR1 is SEHNR and CDR2 FQNEAQ (reference sequence). The V end was cut by 8 bases, the J end by 9 bases, with 14 bases between.

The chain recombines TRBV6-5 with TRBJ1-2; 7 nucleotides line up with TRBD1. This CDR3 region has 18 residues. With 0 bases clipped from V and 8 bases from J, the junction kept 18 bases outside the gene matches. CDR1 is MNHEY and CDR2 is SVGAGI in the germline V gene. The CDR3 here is CASSYSTPRGGPGKGYTF. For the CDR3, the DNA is TGTGCCAGCAGTTACTCGACGCCTAGAGGGGGCCCTGGAAAGGGCTACACCTTC.

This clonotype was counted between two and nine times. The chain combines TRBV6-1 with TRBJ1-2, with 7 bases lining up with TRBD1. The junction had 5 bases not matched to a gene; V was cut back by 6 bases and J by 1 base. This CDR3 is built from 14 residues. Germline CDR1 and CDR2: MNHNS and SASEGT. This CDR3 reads CASRRTGLNYGYTF. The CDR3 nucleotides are TGTGCCAGCAGGCGGACAGGTCTTAACTATGGCTACACCTTC.

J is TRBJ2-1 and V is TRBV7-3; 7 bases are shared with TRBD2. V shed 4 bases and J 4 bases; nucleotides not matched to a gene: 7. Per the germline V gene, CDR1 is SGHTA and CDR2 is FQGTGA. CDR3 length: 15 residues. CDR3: CASSSRLADYNEQFF. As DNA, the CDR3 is TGTGCCAGCAGCTCCCGCCTAGCGGATTACAATGAGCAGTTCTTC.

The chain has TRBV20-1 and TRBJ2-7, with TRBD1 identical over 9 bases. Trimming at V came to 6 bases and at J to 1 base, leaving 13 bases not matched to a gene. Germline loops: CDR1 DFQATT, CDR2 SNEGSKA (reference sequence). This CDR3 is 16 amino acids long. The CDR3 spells CSATDAGTGTSYEQYF. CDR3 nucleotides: TGCAGTGCCACGGACGCCGGGACAGGGACTTCCTACGAGCAGTACTTC.

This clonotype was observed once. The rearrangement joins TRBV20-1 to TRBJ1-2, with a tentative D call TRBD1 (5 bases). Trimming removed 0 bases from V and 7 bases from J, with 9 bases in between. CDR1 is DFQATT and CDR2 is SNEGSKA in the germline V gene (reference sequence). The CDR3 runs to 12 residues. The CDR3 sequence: CSARDRGCGYTF. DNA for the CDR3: TGCAGTGCTAGAGATCGGGGCTGTGGCTACACCTTC.

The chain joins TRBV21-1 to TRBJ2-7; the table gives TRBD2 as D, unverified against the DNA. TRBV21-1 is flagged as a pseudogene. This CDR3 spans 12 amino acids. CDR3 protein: CASSKDGPQQYF. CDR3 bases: TGTGCCAGCAGCAAAGACGGGCCTCAGCAGTACTTC.

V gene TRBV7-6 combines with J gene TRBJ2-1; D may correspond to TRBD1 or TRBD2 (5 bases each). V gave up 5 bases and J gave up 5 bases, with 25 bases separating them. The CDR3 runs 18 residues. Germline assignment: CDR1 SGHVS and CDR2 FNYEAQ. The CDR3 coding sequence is TGTGCCAGCAGCCCCACCCGTTCAGCGGCAGGGTATAACAATGAGCAGTTCTTC. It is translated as CASSPTRSAAGYNNEQFF.

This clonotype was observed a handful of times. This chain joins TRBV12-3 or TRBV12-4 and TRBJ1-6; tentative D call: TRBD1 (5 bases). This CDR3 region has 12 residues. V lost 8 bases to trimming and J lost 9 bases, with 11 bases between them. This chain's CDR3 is CASYSGGSPLHF. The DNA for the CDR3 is TGTGCCAGCTACTCCGGGGGTTCACCCCTCCACTTT.

The CDR3 is CATSREVGSGRKVGQFF. In nucleotides, the CDR3 is TGTGCCACCAGCAGAGAGGTTGGCAGCGGGAGGAAGGTGGGGCAGTTCTTC. The V call is TRBV15, the J call TRBJ2-1; 9 positions agree with TRBD2. The ends lost 0 bases at V and 12 bases at J; junction bases unmatched: 15. Germline-derived CDR1 and CDR2 are LNHNV and YYDKDF (reference sequence). This CDR3 is 17 amino acids long.

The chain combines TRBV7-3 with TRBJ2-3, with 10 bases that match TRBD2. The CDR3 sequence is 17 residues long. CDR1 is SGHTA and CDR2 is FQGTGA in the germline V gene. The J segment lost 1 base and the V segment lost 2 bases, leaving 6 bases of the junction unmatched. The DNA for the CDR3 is TGTGCCAGCAGCTTAGGTCCTAGCGGGAGAGGCACAGATACGCAGTATTTT. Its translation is CASSLGPSGRGTDTQYF.

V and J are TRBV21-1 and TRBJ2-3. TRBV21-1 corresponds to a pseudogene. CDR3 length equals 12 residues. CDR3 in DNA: TGTGCCAGCCGGTGCTGGCGGGATACGCAGTATTTT. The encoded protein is CASRCWRDTQYF.

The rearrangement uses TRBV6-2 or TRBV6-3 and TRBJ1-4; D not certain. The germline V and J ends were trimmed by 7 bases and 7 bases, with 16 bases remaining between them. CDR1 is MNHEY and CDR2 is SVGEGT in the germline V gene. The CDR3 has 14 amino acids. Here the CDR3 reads CASTNRQETEKLFF. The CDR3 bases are TGTGCCAGCACTAACCGGCAGGAAACTGAAAAACTGTTTTTT.

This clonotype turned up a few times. CDR3 nucleotides: TGTGCCAGCAGCTTAGGTTACGGGGATGGCACTGAAGCTTTCTTT. Encoded protein: CASSLGYGDGTEAFF. V gene TRBV7-6 combines with J gene TRBJ1-1; the D is unclear. CDR3 size: 15 residues. In germline, CDR1 is SGHVS, CDR2 FNYEAQ. V lost 1 base and J lost 4, with 13 bases in between.

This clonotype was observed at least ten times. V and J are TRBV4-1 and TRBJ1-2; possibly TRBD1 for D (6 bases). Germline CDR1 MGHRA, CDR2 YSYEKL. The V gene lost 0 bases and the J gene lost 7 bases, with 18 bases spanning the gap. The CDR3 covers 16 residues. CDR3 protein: CASSQDRTDPSTGYTF. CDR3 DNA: TGCGCCAGCAGCCAAGATAGGACAGACCCCAGCACTGGCTACACCTTC.

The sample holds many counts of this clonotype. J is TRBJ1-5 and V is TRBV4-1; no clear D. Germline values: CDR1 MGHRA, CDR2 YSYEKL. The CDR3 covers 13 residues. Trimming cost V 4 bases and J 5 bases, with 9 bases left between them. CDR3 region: CASSLFPDQPQHF. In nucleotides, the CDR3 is TGCGCCAGCAGCCTCTTCCCAGATCAGCCCCAGCATTTT.

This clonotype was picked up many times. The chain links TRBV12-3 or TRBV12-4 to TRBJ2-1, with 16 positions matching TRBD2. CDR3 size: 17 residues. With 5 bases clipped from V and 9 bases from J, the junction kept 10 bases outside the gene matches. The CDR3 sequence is CASSNPGTSGGVGEQFF. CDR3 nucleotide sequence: TGTGCCAGCAGTAATCCCGGGACTAGCGGGGGGGTCGGTGAGCAGTTCTTC.

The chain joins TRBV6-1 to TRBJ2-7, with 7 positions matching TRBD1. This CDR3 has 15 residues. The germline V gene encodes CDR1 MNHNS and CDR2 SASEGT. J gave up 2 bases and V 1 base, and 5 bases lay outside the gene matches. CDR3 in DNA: TGTGCCAGCAGTGAAGAGAGAGGGGGCGCCTACGAGCAGTACTTC. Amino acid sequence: CASSEERGGAYEQYF.

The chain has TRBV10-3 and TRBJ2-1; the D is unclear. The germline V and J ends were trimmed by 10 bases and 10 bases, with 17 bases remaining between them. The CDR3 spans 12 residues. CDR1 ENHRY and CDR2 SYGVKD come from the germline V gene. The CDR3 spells CATAGYSYEQFF. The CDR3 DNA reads TGTGCCACGGCCGGCTACTCCTACGAGCAGTTCTTC.

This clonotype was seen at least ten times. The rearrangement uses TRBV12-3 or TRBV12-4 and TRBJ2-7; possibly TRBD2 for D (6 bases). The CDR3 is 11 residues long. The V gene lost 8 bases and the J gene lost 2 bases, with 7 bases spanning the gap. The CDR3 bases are TGTGCCAGCGGGACTCCCTACGAGCAGTACTTC. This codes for CASGTPYEQYF.

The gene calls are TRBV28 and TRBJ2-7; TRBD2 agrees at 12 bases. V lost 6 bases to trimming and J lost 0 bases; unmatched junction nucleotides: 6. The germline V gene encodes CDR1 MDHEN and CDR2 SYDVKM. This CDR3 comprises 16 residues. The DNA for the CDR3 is TGTGCCAGCAGGAGACTAGCGGGAGCCTACTCCTACGAGCAGTACTTC. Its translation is CASRRLAGAYSYEQYF. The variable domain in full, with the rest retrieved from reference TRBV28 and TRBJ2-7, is DVKVTQSSRYLVKRTGEKVFLECVQDMDHENMFWYRQDPGLGLRLIYFSYDVKMKEKGDIPEGYSVSREKKERFSLILESASTNQTSMYLCASRRLAGAYSYEQYFGPGTRLTVT.

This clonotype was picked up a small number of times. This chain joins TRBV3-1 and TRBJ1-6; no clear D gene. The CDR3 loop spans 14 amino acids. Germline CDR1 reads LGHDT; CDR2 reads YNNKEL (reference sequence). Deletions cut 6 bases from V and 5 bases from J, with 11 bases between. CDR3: CASSRTGNNSPLHF. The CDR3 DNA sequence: TGTGCCAGCAGTCGGACGGGCAATAATTCACCCCTCCACTTT.

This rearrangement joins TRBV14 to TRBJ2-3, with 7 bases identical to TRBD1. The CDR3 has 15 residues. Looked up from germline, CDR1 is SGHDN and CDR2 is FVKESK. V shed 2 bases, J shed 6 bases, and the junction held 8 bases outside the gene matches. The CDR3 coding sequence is TGTGCCAGCAGCCAAAACAGGGGAACTTTCGATACGCAGTATTTT. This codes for CASSQNRGTFDTQYF.

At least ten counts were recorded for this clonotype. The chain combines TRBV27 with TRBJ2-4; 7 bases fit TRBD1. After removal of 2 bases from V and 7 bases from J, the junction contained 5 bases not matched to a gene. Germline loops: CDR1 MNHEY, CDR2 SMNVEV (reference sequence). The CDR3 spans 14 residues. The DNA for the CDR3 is TGTGCCAGCAGTTTACACACAGGGGTCAACATTCAGTACTTC. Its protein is CASSLHTGVNIQYF.